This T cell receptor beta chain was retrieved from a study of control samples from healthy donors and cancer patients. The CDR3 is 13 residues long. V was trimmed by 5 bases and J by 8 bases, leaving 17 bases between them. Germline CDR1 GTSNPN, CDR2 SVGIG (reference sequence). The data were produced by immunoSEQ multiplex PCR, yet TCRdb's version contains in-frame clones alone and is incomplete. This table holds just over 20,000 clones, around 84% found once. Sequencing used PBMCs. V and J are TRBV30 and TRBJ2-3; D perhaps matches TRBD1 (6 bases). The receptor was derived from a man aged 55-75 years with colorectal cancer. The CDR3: CAWEKQGHGTQYF. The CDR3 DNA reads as TGTGCCTGGGAGAAACAGGGTCATGGTACGCAGTATTTT.